These T cell receptor beta chains were read from a single sample in a study of CD8+CD57+ T cells in acquired aplastic anemia. TCRdb re-derived calls from the reads in MiXCR, one entry per CDR3 protein. The profile covers 100,000 to 150,000 distinct CDR3 sequences, with about 46% appearing a single time and 2.5% to 3% taken by the ten largest. The sequenced material came from sorted CD4+, CD8+, or CD8+CD57+ T cells (not recorded which) from PBMCs. These receptors all come from a human donor in good health, serving as a control. Both conserved end residues are part of each CDR3. A D gene is named only where the DNA matches it firmly. Where a row states a size, it is once, few, many or the class of an expanded clone; other rows omit it.

V gene,J gene,D gene,clone size,CDR3 length,CDR3 protein,CDR3 DNA
TRBV7-2,TRBJ2-7,-,-,15,CASSYSSGFGYEQYF,TGTGCCAGCAGCTACAGTTCCGGCTTTGGCTACGAGCAGTACTTC
TRBV2,TRBJ1-6,-,-,12,CASRDPRSPLHF,TGTGCCAGCAGAGATCCGAGGTCACCCCTCCACTTT
TRBV10-3,TRBJ2-5,TRBD1,-,14,CASSPPRDRKTQYF,TGTGCCAGCAGTCCACCAAGGGACAGGAAGACCCAGTACTTC
TRBV7-3,TRBJ2-2,-,many,16,CASSLTGEMNTGELFF,TGTGCCAGCAGCTTAACGGGGGAAATGAACACCGGGGAGCTGTTTTTT
TRBV7-6,TRBJ1-6,-,-,14,CASTGQFIGSPPHF,TGTGCCAGCACCGGACAGTTTATAGGTTCACCCCCCCACTTT
TRBV11-1,TRBJ1-2,-,many,13,CASSFVAGNGYTF,TGTGCCAGCAGTTTCGTCGCGGGTAATGGCTACACCTTC
TRBV10-3,TRBJ2-7,-,-,13,CAISAGGAYEQYF,TGTGCCATCAGTGCCGGCGGCGCCTACGAGCAGTACTTC
TRBV5-1,TRBJ1-2,-,-,13,CASSSGSFYGYTF,TGCGCCAGCAGCTCAGGGAGCTTCTATGGCTACACCTTC
TRBV15,TRBJ2-3,TRBD2,-,16,CATSRPSGGALNTQYF,TGTGCCACCAGCAGGCCAAGCGGGGGGGCCTTGAATACGCAGTATTTT
TRBV7-7,TRBJ2-7,TRBD1,once,13,CASEGTVVYEQYF,TGTGCCAGCGAAGGGACAGTCGTCTACGAGCAGTACTTC
TRBV20-1,TRBJ1-2,-,few,13,CSAQTTDNYGYTF,TGCAGTGCGCAGACGACGGATAACTATGGCTACACCTTC
TRBV7-2,TRBJ1-2,-,medium-sized,13,CASSSDRSYGYTF,TGTGCCAGCAGTTCCGACAGGTCCTATGGCTACACCTTC
TRBV20-1,TRBJ2-3,-,many,13,CSARAQGLDTQYF,TGCAGTGCTAGAGCCCAGGGTTTAGATACGCAGTATTTT
TRBV5-6,TRBJ2-7,-,-,13,CASSLKGRDEQYF,TGTGCCAGCAGCTTGAAGGGCCGGGACGAGCAGTACTTC
TRBV6-1,TRBJ2-1,-,-,12,CASLDSYNEQFF,TGTGCCAGCCTAGACAGCTACAATGAGCAGTTCTTC
TRBV6-2/TRBV6-3,TRBJ2-5,-,many,14,CASSYRSSQETQYF,TGTGCCAGCAGTTATCGCTCCTCGCAAGAGACCCAGTACTTC
TRBV10-3,TRBJ1-2,-,-,13,CAISPGTNYGYTF,TGTGCCATCAGCCCAGGGACAAACTATGGCTACACCTTC
TRBV10-3,TRBJ1-2,-,-,15,CAISEAGGGYDGYTF,TGTGCCATCAGTGAGGCGGGTGGGGGTTACGATGGCTACACCTTC
TRBV11-2,TRBJ1-4,-,many,15,CASSQGQTYNEKLFF,TGTGCCAGCAGCCAAGGACAGACCTATAATGAAAAACTGTTTTTT
TRBV25-1,TRBJ1-2,TRBD1,many,17,CASSPYLTGVVNYGYTF,TGTGCCAGCAGTCCGTATCTGACAGGGGTCGTTAACTATGGCTACACCTTC
TRBV25-1,TRBJ1-2,-,-,15,CASSDSGRFGYGYTF,TGTGCCAGCAGTGATAGCGGCAGGTTTGGCTATGGCTACACCTTC
TRBV10-3,TRBJ2-1,TRBD2,many,17,CAISDGRAGGKGNEQFF,TGTGCCATCAGTGATGGGAGAGCGGGGGGAAAGGGCAATGAGCAGTTCTTC
TRBV4-1,TRBJ2-2,TRBD2,many,16,CASSQVDSGGAGELFF,TGCGCCAGCAGCCAAGTCGATAGCGGGGGGGCGGGGGAGCTGTTTTTT
TRBV7-2,TRBJ1-6,-,medium-sized,14,CASSLGARPSPLHF,TGTGCCAGCAGCTTAGGTGCACGCCCATCACCCCTCCACTTT
TRBV6-5,TRBJ2-3,TRBD2,many,15,CASISGGRSTDTQYF,TGTGCCAGCATTAGCGGGGGGCGAAGCACAGATACGCAGTATTTT
TRBV19,TRBJ2-6,TRBD1,-,16,CASSLAGGSGANVPTF,TGTGCCAGCAGTTTAGCAGGGGGCTCTGGGGCCAACGTCCCGACTTTC
TRBV19,TRBJ1-2,-,many,14,CASSIGPGNYGYTF,TGTGCCAGTAGTATCGGTCCGGGGAACTATGGCTACACCTTC
TRBV5-4,TRBJ2-3,TRBD2,many,17,CASSLVGGGHGTDTQYF,TGTGCCAGCAGCTTGGTCGGGGGGGGCCATGGCACAGATACGCAGTATTTT
TRBV11-3,TRBJ2-1,-,many,14,CASSPDFNGGEQFF,TGTGCCAGCAGCCCCGACTTTAATGGTGGTGAGCAGTTCTTC
TRBV29-1,TRBJ2-3,TRBD2,-,14,CSFGLAGDTDTQYF,TGCAGCTTTGGCCTAGCGGGTGACACAGATACGCAGTATTTT
TRBV13,TRBJ1-2,-,many,13,CASSHVQFYGYTF,TGTGCCAGCAGCCACGTCCAGTTTTATGGCTACACCTTC
TRBV27,TRBJ2-5,TRBD1,few,19,CASSFFSGGRVGLQETQYF,TGTGCCAGCAGTTTTTTTTCAGGGGGTCGAGTGGGGTTACAAGAGACCCAGTACTTC
TRBV20-1,TRBJ2-7,TRBD2,-,13,CSAVSGSSYEQYF,TGCAGTGCTGTAAGCGGGAGCTCCTACGAGCAGTACTTC
TRBV15,TRBJ1-1,-,-,14,CATSRDQSGTEAFF,TGTGCCACCAGCAGAGATCAGTCAGGGACTGAAGCTTTCTTT
TRBV12-3/TRBV12-4,TRBJ1-1,-,many,15,CASSLWRSGPGVAFF,TGTGCCAGCAGTTTATGGCGGTCGGGCCCCGGGGTAGCTTTCTTT
TRBV2,TRBJ1-6,-,few,12,CASVGWGSPLHF,TGTGCCAGCGTGGGATGGGGCTCACCCCTCCACTTT
TRBV4-2,TRBJ2-2,-,many,17,CASSPRHFPRVTGELFF,TGTGCCAGCAGCCCTAGACACTTCCCAAGGGTCACCGGGGAGCTGTTTTTT
TRBV30,TRBJ1-3,-,-,14,CAWRGGFSGNTIYF,TGTGCCTGGAGAGGGGGTTTCTCTGGAAACACCATATATTTT
TRBV19,TRBJ1-3,-,-,15,CASSIFLSSGNTIYF,TGTGCCAGTAGTATCTTTCTAAGCTCTGGAAACACCATATATTTT
TRBV12-3/TRBV12-4,TRBJ1-6,-,-,16,CASTPALSSHNSPLHF,TGTGCCAGCACCCCAGCGCTCAGCTCCCATAATTCACCCCTCCACTTT
TRBV19,TRBJ2-7,TRBD1,-,15,CASRIQGASAYEQYF,TGTGCCAGTAGAATACAGGGGGCTAGCGCCTACGAGCAGTACTTC
TRBV6-1,TRBJ1-1,-,many,13,CASRTSGGTEAFF,TGTGCCAGCAGGACCTCAGGAGGAACTGAAGCTTTCTTT
TRBV20-1,TRBJ2-3,TRBD1,many,15,CSARDWGRGRNTQYF,TGCAGTGCTAGAGACTGGGGTAGGGGGCGCAATACGCAGTATTTT
TRBV6-2/TRBV6-3,TRBJ2-2,TRBD1,-,15,CASRGTGGNTGELFF,TGTGCCAGCAGAGGGACAGGGGGGAACACCGGGGAGCTGTTTTTT
TRBV6-2/TRBV6-3,TRBJ1-6,-,many,14,CASARGIYNSPLHF,TGTGCCAGCGCCAGGGGAATCTATAATTCACCCCTCCACTTT
TRBV11-2,TRBJ2-7,TRBD2,-,15,CASSYQTSGGGEQYF,TGTGCCAGCAGCTACCAGACTAGCGGGGGCGGAGAGCAGTACTTC
TRBV11-1,TRBJ1-4,-,-,15,CASSVIPGPNEKLFF,TGTGCCAGCAGCGTCATTCCGGGTCCCAATGAAAAACTGTTTTTT
TRBV7-2,TRBJ1-3,-,many,12,CASSPPRNTIYF,TGTGCCAGCAGCCCCCCCCGAAACACCATATATTTT
TRBV27,TRBJ1-2,-,many,15,CASRLKQEPNYGYTF,TGTGCCAGCAGGTTAAAACAGGAACCTAACTATGGCTACACCTTC
TRBV12-3/TRBV12-4,TRBJ1-1,-,-,11,CASRLTAEAFF,TGTGCCAGCAGGTTAACAGCTGAAGCTTTCTTT